The rows below give T cell receptor beta chains drawn from one sample of a study of T cells in Graves' hyperthyroidism and ophthalmopathy. TCRdb processed the multiplex PCR reads anew with MiXCR; each CDR3 protein has one entry. The repertoire holds 250,000 or so distinct CDR3 sequences, with roughly 15% as singletons. Specimen: blood. These receptors were obtained from a woman between 45 and 65 years old with Graves' hyperthyroidism that later progressed to Graves' ophthalmopathy. Both conserved end residues are part of each CDR3. The D gene is left open where the match is weak. The size of a clone is reported for some rows only, either as once, few or many, or as a class for expanded clones.

v_call	clone_size	d_call	j_call	cdr3_length	cdr3_aa	cdr3_nt
TRBV5-1	few	TRBD1	TRBJ1-6	15	CASSLARDRGSPLHF	TGCGCCAGCAGCTTGGCCAGGGACAGGGGTTCACCCCTCCACTTT
TRBV2	many	NA	TRBJ1-1	12	CASRAAVTEAFF	TGTGCCAGCAGGGCAGCCGTCACTGAAGCTTTCTTT
TRBV9	NA	NA	TRBJ2-7	13	CASSVAGLNEQYF	TGTGCCAGCAGCGTAGCCGGTTTAAACGAGCAGTACTTC
TRBV9	few	TRBD2	TRBJ2-1	17	CASSVSGRRGSGNEQFF	TGTGCCAGCAGCGTTAGCGGGAGGAGAGGTAGCGGCAATGAGCAGTTCTTC
TRBV5-1	NA	TRBD2	TRBJ2-1	18	CASSPNAGLAGRGGEQFF	TGCGCCAGCAGCCCAAATGCGGGACTAGCGGGCCGGGGGGGTGAGCAGTTCTTC
TRBV27	many	NA	TRBJ1-2	14	CASSPGPSNYGYTF	TGTGCCAGCAGTCCCGGGCCCAGCAACTATGGCTACACCTTC
TRBV7-3	many	NA	TRBJ2-5	15	CASSARPGFKETQYF	TGTGCCAGCAGCGCCCGCCCGGGGTTTAAAGAGACCCAGTACTTC
TRBV30	many	NA	TRBJ1-5	19	CAWSVKRGGALYRNQPQHF	TGTGCCTGGAGTGTTAAACGAGGCGGGGCGCTTTATCGGAATCAGCCCCAGCATTTT
TRBV20-1	many	NA	TRBJ2-3	14	CSARRVPAVDTQYF	TGCAGTGCTAGACGGGTACCAGCGGTAGATACGCAGTATTTT
TRBV7-9	many	NA	TRBJ1-1	15	CASSPPQGGVTEAFF	TGTGCCAGCAGCCCCCCCCAGGGAGGAGTCACTGAAGCTTTCTTT
TRBV20-1	many	NA	TRBJ2-2	14	CSVRALGDTGELFF	TGCAGTGTTAGGGCGTTAGGGGACACCGGGGAGCTGTTTTTT
TRBV14	NA	TRBD2	TRBJ2-7	15	CASSQGFGGTYEQYF	TGTGCCAGCAGCCAAGGCTTCGGGGGGACCTACGAGCAGTACTTC
TRBV5-1	many	NA	TRBJ1-1	14	CASSLALGGTEAFF	TGCGCCAGCAGCTTGGCCCTGGGAGGCACTGAAGCTTTCTTT
TRBV20-1	many	NA	TRBJ1-2	16	CSADSLLPGLNYGYTF	TGCAGTGCTGACTCCCTCCTTCCGGGACTGAACTATGGCTACACCTTC
TRBV2	many	NA	TRBJ1-5	15	CASSLQGGVRQPQHF	TGTGCCAGCAGCCTGCAGGGAGGGGTGCGCCAGCCCCAGCATTTT
TRBV20-1	many	TRBD2	TRBJ2-5	17	CSARDRPAGAIQETQYF	TGCAGTGCTAGAGATCGACCAGCGGGAGCAATACAAGAGACCCAGTACTTC
TRBV28	many	NA	TRBJ1-5	14	CASSFWRSNQPQHF	TGTGCCAGCAGTTTCTGGAGGAGCAATCAGCCCCAGCATTTT
TRBV7-6	many	NA	TRBJ2-1	15	CASSLQDSSYNEQFF	TGTGCCAGCAGCTTACAGGACAGCTCCTACAATGAGCAGTTCTTC
TRBV18	NA	NA	TRBJ2-5	13	CATKGGGQETQYF	TGTGCCACCAAAGGAGGGGGCCAAGAGACCCAGTACTTC
TRBV5-1	few	TRBD2	TRBJ2-7	15	CASRRVGGGSYEQYF	TGCGCCAGCAGACGTGTGGGGGGGGGCTCCTACGAGCAGTACTTC
TRBV7-9	many	NA	TRBJ1-5	14	CASSLGTDNQPQHF	TGTGCCAGCAGCTTAGGGACAGACAATCAGCCCCAGCATTTT
TRBV20-1	many	NA	TRBJ1-1	14	CSARDGGLNTEAFF	TGCAGTGCTAGAGATGGGGGCCTGAACACTGAAGCTTTCTTT
TRBV20-1	many	TRBD1	TRBJ2-1	19	CSAKNRDRVRYGSYNEQFF	TGCAGTGCTAAGAACCGGGACAGGGTAAGGTACGGCTCCTACAATGAGCAGTTCTTC
TRBV20-1	many	NA	TRBJ1-1	14	CSATDLLMNTEAFF	TGCAGTGCTACCGACCTACTCATGAACACTGAAGCTTTCTTT
TRBV2	many	TRBD2	TRBJ2-3	15	CASIPSGSGVDTQYF	TGTGCCAGCATTCCGAGCGGGAGTGGGGTAGATACGCAGTATTTT
TRBV12-3/TRBV12-4	many	NA	TRBJ2-7	14	CASSLVGTSYEQYF	TGTGCCAGCAGTTTGGTCGGGACTTCCTACGAGCAGTACTTC
TRBV28	many	NA	TRBJ1-1	15	CASNSKAGLNTEAFF	TGTGCCAGCAATTCTAAGGCGGGGTTGAACACTGAAGCTTTCTTT
TRBV20-1	NA	TRBD1	TRBJ2-5	11	CSANRGETQYF	TGCAGTGCAAACAGGGGAGAGACCCAGTACTTC
TRBV27	many	TRBD1	TRBJ2-3	15	CASSWGQGESDTQYF	TGTGCCAGCAGTTGGGGACAGGGGGAATCAGATACGCAGTATTTT
TRBV2	NA	TRBD1	TRBJ1-1	14	CASSYTGTGGKAFF	TGTGCCAGCTCCTACACCGGGACAGGGGGAAAAGCTTTCTTT
TRBV29-1	NA	NA	TRBJ1-1	12	CSVFRMNTEAFF	TGCAGCGTTTTCCGAATGAACACTGAAGCTTTCTTT
TRBV20-1	many	NA	TRBJ2-5	14	CSAIIGQRFGSQYF	TGCAGTGCTATTATCGGACAGCGCTTCGGGTCCCAGTACTTC
TRBV28	NA	NA	TRBJ2-7	18	CASSLLHLGLAASYEQYF	TGTGCCAGCAGTTTATTGCACCTTGGGCTAGCCGCTTCCTACGAGCAGTACTTC
TRBV27	many	NA	TRBJ1-4	12	CASSGKREKLFF	TGTGCCAGCAGCGGGAAGCGGGAAAAACTGTTTTTT